This T cell receptor (beta chain) was obtained from a study of CD8+ T cells in alopecia areata. Study outcomes and limitations: Patients displayed less clarity in TCR sharing than mice, a finding possibly related to HLA.

The CDR3 extends over 13 amino acids. Germline V gene sequence: CDR1 MNHEY, CDR2 SVGAGI. Trimming removed 0 bases from V and 7 bases from J, with 9 bases in between. This clone turned up a few times. Antigen: not known. cDNA prepared by RNA extraction and subsequent reverse transcription served as the template for sequencing. This table comes from immunoSEQ multiplex PCR, and its TCRdb copy is limited to in-frame clones, with some not included. The repertoire holds about 120,000 clones, with around 49% as singletons. It was from alopecia areata patients that lesional scalp punch biopsies and peripheral blood were collected. PBMC-derived CD4+ and CD8+ T cells were sorted.

The TCR sequence derives from a human donor with alopecia areata. The V and J genes are TRBV6-5 and TRBJ1-2, with unresolved D. The sample was CD8+ T cells sorted from blood, taken at week 0. The CDR3 region has the DNA TGTGCCAGCAGTTACTCAGAGGGTGGTGGCTACACCTTC. Protein sequence: CASSYSEGGGYTF.